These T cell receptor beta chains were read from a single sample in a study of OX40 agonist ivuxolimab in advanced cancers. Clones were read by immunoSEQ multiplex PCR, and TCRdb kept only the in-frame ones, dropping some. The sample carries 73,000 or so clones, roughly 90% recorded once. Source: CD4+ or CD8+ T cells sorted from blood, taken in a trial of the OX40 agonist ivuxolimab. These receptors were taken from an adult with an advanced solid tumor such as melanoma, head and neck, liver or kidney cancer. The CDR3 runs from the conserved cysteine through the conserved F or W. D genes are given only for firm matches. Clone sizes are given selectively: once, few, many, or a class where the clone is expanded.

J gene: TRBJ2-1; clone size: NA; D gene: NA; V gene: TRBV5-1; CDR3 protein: CASIPGAGGSYNEQFF; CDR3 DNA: TGCGCCAGCATCCCGGGCGCTGGAGGTTCCTACAATGAGCAGTTCTTC
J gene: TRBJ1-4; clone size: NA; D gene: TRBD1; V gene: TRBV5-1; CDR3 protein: CASSPLDRGGDEKLFF; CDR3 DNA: TGCGCCAGCAGCCCTCTCGACAGGGGTGGTGATGAAAAACTGTTTTTT
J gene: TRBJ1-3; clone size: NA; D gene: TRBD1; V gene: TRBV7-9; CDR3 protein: CASSPTTGGRAGNTIYF; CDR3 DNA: TGTGCCAGCAGCCCGACGACAGGGGGTAGGGCTGGAAACACCATATATTTT
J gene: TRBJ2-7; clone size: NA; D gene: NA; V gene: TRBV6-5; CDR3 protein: CASGAGAGGEQYF; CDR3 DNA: TGTGCCAGCGGGGCGGGGGCAGGTGGCGAGCAGTACTTC
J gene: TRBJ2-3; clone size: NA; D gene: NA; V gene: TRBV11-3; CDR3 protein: CASSGRGDTDTQYF; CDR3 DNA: TGTGCCAGCAGCGGCCGAGGAGACACAGATACGCAGTATTTT
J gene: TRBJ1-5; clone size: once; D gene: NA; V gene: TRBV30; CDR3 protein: CAWTLGVNQPQHF; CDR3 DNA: TGTGCCTGGACCCTAGGAGTCAATCAGCCCCAGCATTTT
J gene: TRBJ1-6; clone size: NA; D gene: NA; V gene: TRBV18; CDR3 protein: CASSLRGSPLHF; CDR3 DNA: TGTGCCAGCTCACTCCGCGGTTCACCCCTCCACTTT
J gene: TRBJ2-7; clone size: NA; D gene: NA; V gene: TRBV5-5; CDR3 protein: CASSLRQAYEQYF; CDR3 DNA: TGTGCCAGCAGCTTGCGGCAGGCCTACGAGCAGTACTTC
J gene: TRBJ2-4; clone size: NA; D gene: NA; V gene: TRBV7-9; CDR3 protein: CASSQNRLAKNIQYF; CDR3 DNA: TGTGCCAGCAGTCAAAACCGATTAGCCAAAAACATTCAGTACTTC
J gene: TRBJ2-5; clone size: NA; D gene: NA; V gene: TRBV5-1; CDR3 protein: CASSFGQTQETQYF; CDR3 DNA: TGCGCCAGCAGCTTCGGGCAGACTCAAGAGACCCAGTACTTC
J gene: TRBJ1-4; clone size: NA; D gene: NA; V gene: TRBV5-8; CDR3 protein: CASSLGRGMNEKLFF; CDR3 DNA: TGTGCCAGCAGCTTGGGTAGAGGGATGAATGAAAAACTGTTTTTT
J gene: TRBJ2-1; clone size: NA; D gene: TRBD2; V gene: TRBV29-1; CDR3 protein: CSVPPEVSLAGASYNEQFF; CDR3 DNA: TGCAGCGTCCCACCCGAAGTATCACTAGCGGGAGCGTCCTACAATGAGCAGTTCTTC
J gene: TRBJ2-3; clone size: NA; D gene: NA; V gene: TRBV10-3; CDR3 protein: CAIRGSVTDTQYF; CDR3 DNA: TGTGCCATCAGGGGTTCCGTCACAGATACGCAGTATTTT
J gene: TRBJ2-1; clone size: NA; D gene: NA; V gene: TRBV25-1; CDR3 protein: CASSSRGTYNEQFF; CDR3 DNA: TGTGCCAGCAGTTCCCGCGGTACCTACAATGAGCAGTTCTTC
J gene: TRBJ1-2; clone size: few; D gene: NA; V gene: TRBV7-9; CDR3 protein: CASSLAGPYGYTF; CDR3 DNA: TGTGCCAGCAGCTTAGCGGGGCCCTATGGCTACACCTTC
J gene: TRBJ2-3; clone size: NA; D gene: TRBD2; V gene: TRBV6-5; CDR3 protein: CASSYRGLAARDTQYF; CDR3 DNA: TGTGCCAGCAGTTACCGGGGACTAGCGGCCAGGGATACGCAGTATTTT
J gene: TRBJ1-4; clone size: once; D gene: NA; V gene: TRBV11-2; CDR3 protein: CASSSSVATNEKLFF; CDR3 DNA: TGTGCCAGCAGCTCATCCGTTGCAACTAATGAAAAACTGTTTTTT
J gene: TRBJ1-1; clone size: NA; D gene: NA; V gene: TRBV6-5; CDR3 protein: CASSYLGTEAFF; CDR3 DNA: TGTGCCAGCAGCTACCTGGGCACTGAAGCTTTCTTT
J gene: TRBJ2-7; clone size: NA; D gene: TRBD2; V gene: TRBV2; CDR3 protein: CASSPLAGGSYGQYF; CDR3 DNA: TGTGCCAGCAGTCCACTAGCGGGAGGGTCCTACGGGCAGTACTTC
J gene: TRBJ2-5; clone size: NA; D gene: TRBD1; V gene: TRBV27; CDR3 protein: CASSWTGTETQYF; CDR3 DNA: TGTGCCAGCAGTTGGACAGGGACAGAGACCCAGTACTTC
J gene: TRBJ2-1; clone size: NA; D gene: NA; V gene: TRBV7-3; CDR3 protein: CASSGGGYEQFF; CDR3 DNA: TGTGCCAGCAGCGGGGGCGGCTATGAGCAGTTCTTC
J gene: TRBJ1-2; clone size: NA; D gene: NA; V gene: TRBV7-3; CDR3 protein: CASSIPQGNYGYTF; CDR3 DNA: TGTGCCAGCAGCATCCCACAGGGCAACTATGGCTACACCTTC
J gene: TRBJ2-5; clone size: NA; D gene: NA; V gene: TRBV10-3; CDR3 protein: CAISDSRAGETQYF; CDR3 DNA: TGTGCCATCAGTGATAGCAGGGCGGGAGAGACCCAGTACTTC
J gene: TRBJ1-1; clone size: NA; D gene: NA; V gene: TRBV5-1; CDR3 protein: CASSQSGQGGTEAFF; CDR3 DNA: TGCGCCAGCAGCCAAAGTGGGCAGGGTGGAACTGAAGCTTTCTTT
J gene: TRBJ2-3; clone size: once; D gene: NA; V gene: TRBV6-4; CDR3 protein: CASSDEGDTQYF; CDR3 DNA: TGTGCCAGCAGTGACGAGGGGGATACGCAGTATTTT
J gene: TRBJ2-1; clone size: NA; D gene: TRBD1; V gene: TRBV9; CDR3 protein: CASSDRQGQYEQFF; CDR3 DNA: TGTGCCAGCAGCGATCGACAGGGCCAATATGAGCAGTTCTTC
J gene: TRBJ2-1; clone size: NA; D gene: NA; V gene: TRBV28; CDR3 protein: CASSLYEGNNEQFF; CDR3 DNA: TGTGCCAGCAGTTTATATGAGGGGAACAATGAGCAGTTCTTC
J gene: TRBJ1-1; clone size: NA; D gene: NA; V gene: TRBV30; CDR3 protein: CAWSVRRAFGTEAFF; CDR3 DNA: TGTGCCTGGAGTGTCCGTCGGGCTTTCGGCACTGAAGCTTTCTTT
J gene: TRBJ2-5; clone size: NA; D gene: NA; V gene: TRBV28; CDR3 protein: CASSSPGTPAGTQYF; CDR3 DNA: TGTGCCAGCAGTTCCCCCGGGACACCGGCGGGGACCCAGTACTTC
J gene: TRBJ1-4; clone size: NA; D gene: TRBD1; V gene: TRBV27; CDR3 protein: CASRSQGAGNEKLFF; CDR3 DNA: TGTGCCAGCAGATCCCAGGGGGCCGGTAATGAAAAACTGTTTTTT
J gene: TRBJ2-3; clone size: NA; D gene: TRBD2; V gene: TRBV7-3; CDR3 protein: CASSVDTGGDTQYF; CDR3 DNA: TGTGCCAGCAGCGTAGATACCGGGGGGGATACGCAGTATTTT
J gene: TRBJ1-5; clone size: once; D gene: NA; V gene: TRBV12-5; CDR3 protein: CASRGANQPQHF; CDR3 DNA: TGTGCTAGCCGGGGGGCGAATCAGCCCCAGCATTTT
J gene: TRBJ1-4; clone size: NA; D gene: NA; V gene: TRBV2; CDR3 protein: CASSVWGQDEKLFF; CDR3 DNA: TGTGCCAGCAGTGTTTGGGGGCAGGATGAAAAACTGTTTTTT
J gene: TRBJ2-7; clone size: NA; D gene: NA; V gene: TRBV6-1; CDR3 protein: CASSPVRPSSYEQYF; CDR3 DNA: TGTGCCAGCAGCCCCGTAAGGCCGAGCTCCTACGAGCAGTACTTC
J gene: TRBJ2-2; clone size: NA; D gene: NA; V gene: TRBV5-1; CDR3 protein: CASSLGLANTGELFF; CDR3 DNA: TGCGCCAGCAGCTTGGGACTAGCGAACACCGGGGAGCTGTTTTTT
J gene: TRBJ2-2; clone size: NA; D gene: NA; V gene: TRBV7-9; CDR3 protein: CASSKGDLNTGELFF; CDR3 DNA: TGTGCCAGCAGCAAAGGGGATTTGAACACCGGGGAGCTGTTTTTT
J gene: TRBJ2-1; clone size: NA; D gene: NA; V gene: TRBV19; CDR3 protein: CASSMGNNNEQFF; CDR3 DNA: TGTGCCAGTAGTATGGGGAACAACAATGAGCAGTTCTTC
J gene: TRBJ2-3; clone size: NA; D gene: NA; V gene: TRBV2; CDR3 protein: CASRPGHSTDTQYF; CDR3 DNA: TGTGCCAGCAGACCGGGACACAGCACAGATACGCAGTATTTT
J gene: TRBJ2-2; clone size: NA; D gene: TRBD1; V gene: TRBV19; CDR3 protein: CASSYLSGQGGTGELFF; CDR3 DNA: TGTGCCAGTAGTTATCTTTCAGGACAGGGAGGCACCGGGGAGCTGTTTTTT
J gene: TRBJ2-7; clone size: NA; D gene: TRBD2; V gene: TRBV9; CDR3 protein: CASSATSGIYEQYF; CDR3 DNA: TGTGCCAGCAGCGCGACTAGCGGGATCTACGAGCAGTACTTC
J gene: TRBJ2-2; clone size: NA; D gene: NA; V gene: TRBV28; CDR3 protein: CASSSNLNRDTNTGELFF; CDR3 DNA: TGTGCCAGCAGTTCCAACCTCAACAGGGACACGAACACCGGGGAGCTGTTTTTT
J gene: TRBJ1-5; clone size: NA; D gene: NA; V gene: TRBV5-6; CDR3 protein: CASSFGEAQPQHF; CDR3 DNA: TGTGCCAGCAGCTTTGGGGAGGCTCAGCCCCAGCATTTT
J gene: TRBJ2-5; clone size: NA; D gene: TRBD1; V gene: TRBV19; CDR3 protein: CASGGQPGETQYF; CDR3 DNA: TGTGCCAGTGGGGGACAGCCTGGGGAGACCCAGTACTTC
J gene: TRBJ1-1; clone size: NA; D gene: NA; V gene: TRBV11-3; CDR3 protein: CASSLGGGNTEAFF; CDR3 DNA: TGTGCCAGCAGCTTAGGGGGTGGGAACACTGAAGCTTTCTTT
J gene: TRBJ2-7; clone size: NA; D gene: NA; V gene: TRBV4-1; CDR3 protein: CASSQDKRNRTYEQYF; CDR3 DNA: TGCGCCAGCAGCCAAGATAAGCGGAATAGGACCTACGAGCAGTACTTC
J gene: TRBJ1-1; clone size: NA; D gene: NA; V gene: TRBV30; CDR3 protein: CAWTEETEAFF; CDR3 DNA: TGTGCCTGGACCGAGGAAACTGAAGCTTTCTTT